The 23 T cell receptor beta chains given below trace back to one sample, sequenced in a study of blood T cell repertoires in COVID-19. Clones were read by immunoSEQ multiplex PCR, and TCRdb kept only the in-frame ones, dropping some. The sample carries roughly 150,000 clones, 80% to 90% recorded once. The sample comprised peripheral blood. The receptors derive from a young man with COVID-19, enrolled during active disease.

This clone has more than one count but fewer than ten. The rearrangement uses TRBV4-2 and TRBJ2-3; D is perhaps TRBD2 (6 bases). V was trimmed by 3 bases and J by 2 bases, leaving 15 bases between them. This CDR3 comprises 16 residues. Germline CDR1 LGHNA, CDR2 YNFKEQ. This CDR3 is CASSQSGPGFTDTQYF. The CDR3 DNA follows: TGTGCCAGCAGCCAGAGCGGGCCCGGCTTCACAGATACGCAGTATTTT.

This chain uses TRBV3-1 (or the pseudogene TRBV3-2) with TRBJ1-1; D not certain. V was clipped by 4 bases and J by 6 bases, with 15 bases between them. Germline V CDR1 and CDR2: LGHDT, YNNKEL (reference sequence). CDR3 length: 14 amino acids. CDR3 coding DNA: TGTGCCAGCAGCCCAACCCGTAGTTGGTCTGAAGCTTTCTTT. Protein: CASSPTRSWSEAFF.

V gene TRBV28 combines with J gene TRBJ2-7, with D possibly matching TRBD2 (6 bases). Germline V gene lookup returns CDR1 MDHEN and CDR2 SYDVKM. Trimming removed 5 bases from V and 2 bases from J, with 16 bases in between. The CDR3 contains 15 residues. CDR3 nucleotide sequence: TGTGCCAGCAGTGGGGAGGCTTCCCCCACCTACGAGCAGTACTTC. Amino acid sequence: CASSGEASPTYEQYF.

The chain joins TRBV6-5 to TRBJ1-2, with a tentative D call TRBD1 (5 bases). The CDR3 is 14 amino acids. CDR1 and CDR2 from the germline V gene are MNHEY and SVGAGI. V lost 4 bases and J 0 bases, leaving 9 bases between the germline ends. As DNA, the CDR3 is TGTGCCAGCAGTTTTACAGGCTCTAACTATGGCTACACCTTC. Translating it yields CASSFTGSNYGYTF.

This rearrangement joins TRBV5-5 to TRBJ1-1; TRBD1 is a possible D gene (5 bases). Per the germline V gene, CDR1 is SGHKS and CDR2 is YYEKEE (reference sequence). The length of the CDR3 is 14 residues. V shed 2 bases and J shed 0 bases, with 8 bases lying between them. The CDR3 DNA reads as TGTGCCAGCAGCTTCCGACAGTTGAACACTGAAGCTTTCTTT. Translation gives CASSFRQLNTEAFF.

The CDR3 loop reads CASSFRRDPWDTQYF. The CDR3, as DNA: TGTGCCAGCAGCTTTCGGCGGGATCCGTGGGATACGCAGTATTTT. This chain joins TRBV7-9 and TRBJ2-3; weak D call: TRBD2 (6 bases). The CDR3 length is 15 residues. The germline gives CDR1 SEHNR, CDR2 FQNEAQ (reference sequence). The ends were cut back, 3 bases at V and 6 bases at J, with 16 bases in the middle. Variable domain in full (rest from reference TRBV7-9 and TRBJ2-3): DTGVSQNPRHKITKRGQNVTFRCDPISEHNRLYWYRQTLGQGPEFLTYFQNEAQLEKSRLLSDRFSAERPKGSFSTLEIQRTEQGDSAMYLCASSFRRDPWDTQYFGPGTRLTVL.

The chain joins TRBV6-1 to TRBJ1-6; the D gene is possibly TRBD1 (5 bases). The CDR3 has 16 amino acids. V was pared by 4 bases and J by 5 bases, with 15 bases between. Germline V gives CDR1 MNHNS, CDR2 SASEGT. DNA for the CDR3: TGTGCCAGCAGTGCCCCCCCTGTGGGGCATAATTCACCCCTCCACTTT. Translated, it gives CASSAPPVGHNSPLHF.

V and J are TRBV5-6 and TRBJ2-7, with TRBD2 identical over 8 bases. The V and J ends lost 4 bases and 3 bases, in that order; junction bases with no gene match: 3. Germline V gene sequence: CDR1 SGHDT, CDR2 YYEEEE. CDR3 length: 13 amino acids. The CDR3 DNA follows: TGTGCCAGCAGCCCAGCGGGGGACTACGAGCAGTACTTC. Translation gives CASSPAGDYEQYF. The whole variable domain, filled in from reference TRBV5-6 and TRBJ2-7, reads DAGVTQSPTHLIKTRGQQVTLRCSPKSGHDTVSWYQQALGQGPQFIFQYYEEEERQRGNFPDRFSGHQFPNYSSELNVNALLLGDSALYLCASSPAGDYEQYFGPGTRLTVT.

V and J are TRBV19 and TRBJ2-3, with 9 nucleotides matching TRBD1. Germline CDR1 reads LNHDA; CDR2 reads SQIVND (reference sequence). The CDR3 loop spans 13 amino acids. Trimming took 8 bases from V and 15 from J; bases not matched to a gene: 15. CDR3 sequence reads: CASREDRDRAIYF. The DNA of the CDR3 is TGTGCCAGTCGCGAAGACCGGGACAGGGCTATCTATTTT.

V gene TRBV19 combines with J gene TRBJ2-1, with TRBD1 matching 7 bases. Germline assignment: CDR1 LNHDA and CDR2 SQIVND (reference sequence). This CDR3 contains 13 residues. Unmatched junction bases numbered 7, after V lost 8 bases and J lost 6 bases. CDR3 residues: CASRQGPSNEQFF. The CDR3 DNA is TGTGCCAGTCGACAGGGTCCTAGCAATGAGCAGTTCTTC.

Comment on this clone: Mismatch with germline at one junction end may stem from a read error. This sample also contains other DNA sequences that code for the same CDR3. The chain has TRBV7-2 and TRBJ2-1, with 11 bases matching TRBD2. In germline, CDR1 is SGHTA, CDR2 FQGNSA. The CDR3 sequence is 15 residues long. CDR3 amino acids: CASSLAGGPYNEQFF. The CDR3, as DNA: TGTGCCAGCAGCCTAGCGGGAGGACCCTACAATGAGCAGTTCTTC.

This clone was detected only once. Sequence at one end of the junction differs from germline and may be a read error. The V gene is TRBV4-1, the J gene TRBJ1-4, with a weak D call TRBD1 (6 bases). The CDR3 is made up of 18 amino acids. CDR1 is MGHRA, CDR2 YSYEKL, per germline. CDR3 nucleotide sequence: TGCGCCAGCAGCCACCCCTTGGAGGGGGGGCCAACTAATGAAAAACTGCTTTTT. As protein: CASSHPLEGGPTNEKLLF.

The chain uses TRBV2 and TRBJ2-4, with a tentative D call TRBD2 (5 bases). Germline V gives CDR1 SNHLY, CDR2 FYNNEI. The length of the CDR3 is 15 residues. V was shortened by 8 bases and J by 7 bases, with 21 bases between the two germline ends. CDR3 in amino acids: CASGSDGVQWNIQYF. The CDR3 region has the DNA TGTGCCAGCGGATCAGACGGGGTCCAATGGAACATTCAGTACTTC. Combining the CDR3 with reference TRBV2 and TRBJ2-4 gives the whole variable domain EPEVTQTPSHQVTQMGQEVILRCVPISNHLYFYWYRQILGQKVEFLVSFYNNEISEKSEIFDDQFSVERPDGSNFTLKIRSTKLEDSAMYFCASGSDGVQWNIQYFGAGTRLSVL.

The chain recombines TRBV5-1 with TRBJ1-2; 7 bases line up with TRBD1. CDR3 length: 13 amino acids. Germline V CDR1 and CDR2: SGHRS, YFSETQ. The V and J ends lost 4 bases and 3 bases, in that order; junction bases with no gene match: 3. The CDR3 bases are TGCGCCAGCAGCCTTGGACAGGACTATGGCTACACCTTC. This gives the protein CASSLGQDYGYTF.

The V gene is TRBV6-2 or TRBV6-3, the J gene TRBJ2-3; 7 bases are a match to TRBD2. The CDR3 length is 14 residues. The germline gives CDR1 MNHEY, CDR2 SVGEGT. J gave up 1 base and V 4 bases, and 2 bases lay outside the gene matches. CDR3: CASSSGLGTDTQYF. The CDR3 DNA sequence: TGTGCCAGCAGTTCCGGACTAGGCACAGATACGCAGTATTTT.

The chain is built from TRBV3-1 (or the pseudogene TRBV3-2) and TRBJ1-6; D gene ambiguous. The germline gives CDR1 LGHDT, CDR2 YNNKEL (reference sequence). This CDR3 spans 14 amino acids. Trimming removed 4 bases at V and 7 bases at J, with 11 bases between. The DNA of the CDR3 is TGTGCCAGCAGCCCCCGGGAATGGAATTCACCCCTCCACTTT. Its protein is CASSPREWNSPLHF.

The count of this clone is one. The chain joins TRBV19 to TRBJ1-4; D gene ambiguous. Germline V gives CDR1 LNHDA, CDR2 SQIVND (reference sequence). Trimming removed 1 base from V and 7 bases from J, with 7 bases in between. This CDR3 has 13 amino acids. As DNA, the CDR3 is TGTGCCAGTAGTATAGGAGGGAGTGAAAAACTGTTTTTT. Amino acids: CASSIGGSEKLFF.

The CDR3 DNA sequence: TGTGCCAGCTCACTACCCGACGGGTATAATTCACCCCTCCACTTT. This translates into CASSLPDGYNSPLHF. The chain links TRBV18 to TRBJ1-6, with no clear D. With 4 bases removed from V and 4 bases from J, the gap between germline ends came to 11 bases. The CDR3 is 15 amino acids. Germline V gene lookup returns CDR1 KGHSH and CDR2 LQKENI.

The V gene is TRBV2, the J gene TRBJ2-7, with unresolved D. V lost 7 bases and J lost 5, with 21 bases in between. Per the germline V gene, CDR1 is SNHLY and CDR2 is FYNNEI. The CDR3 covers 15 residues. The CDR3 loop reads CASKNWATAIDEQYF. The CDR3 DNA is TGTGCCAGCAAGAATTGGGCTACAGCTATTGACGAGCAGTACTTC.

The chain recombines TRBV6-4 with TRBJ2-1; D call uncertain. The V gene's germline CDR1 is MRHNA and CDR2 SNTAGT. The CDR3 is 16 amino acids. The V gene lost 2 bases and the J gene lost 4 bases, with 15 bases spanning the gap. As DNA, the CDR3 is TGTGCCAGCAGTGACCGTTATCGCGTGTTGTACAATGAGCAGTTCTTC. Translated: CASSDRYRVLYNEQFF.

The V gene is TRBV7-7, the J gene TRBJ2-1, with 12 positions matching TRBD2. Germline loops: CDR1 SSHAT, CDR2 FNYEAQ (reference sequence). CDR3 length equals 17 residues. V lost 0 bases to trimming and J lost 7 bases; unmatched junction nucleotides: 7. As DNA, the CDR3 is TGTGCCAGCAGCTTAGCTCTAGCGGGAGGGCCGGGGAATGAGCAGTTCTTC. It translates to CASSLALAGGPGNEQFF.

The V and J genes are TRBV4-3 and TRBJ1-6; D not certain. This CDR3 region has 17 residues. V lost 0 bases and J lost 0, with 9 bases in between. Germline values: CDR1 LGHNA, CDR2 YSLEER. Written as DNA, the CDR3 is TGCGCCAGCAGCCAAGATCGCGGGGTCTCCTATAATTCACCCCTCCACTTT. It encodes CASSQDRGVSYNSPLHF.

The rearrangement uses TRBV15 and TRBJ1-5, with D possibly being TRBD1 (6 bases). This CDR3 has 18 amino acids. The germline V and J ends were trimmed by 1 base and 0 bases, with 16 bases remaining between them. Germline values: CDR1 LNHNV, CDR2 YYDKDF (reference sequence). The CDR3 coding sequence is TGTGCCACCAGCAGAGTCTTAGGACAGAGACCTAGCAATCAGCCCCAGCATTTT. Translation: CATSRVLGQRPSNQPQHF.